The 11 T cell receptor beta chains below were found in one sample sequenced in a study of T cells after somatic rescue of genetic block. Using immunoSEQ multiplex PCR, the repertoire was profiled, and TCRdb retains in-frame clones only, with some absent. Of 14,000 to 15,000 clones listed, roughly two thirds are singletons. What was sequenced was peripheral blood mononuclear cells (PBMCs). The receptors stem from a boy younger than 18.

This clone was picked up a small number of times. CDR3 loop: CASSLPHSGQYF. CDR3 bases: TGTGCCAGCAGCCTACCCCACAGTGGGCAGTACTTC. The chain is built from TRBV11-3 and TRBJ2-7; D call uncertain. V lost 5 bases, J lost 9 bases, and 14 bases lay in between. From germline, CDR1 is SGHNT and CDR2 YENEEA. The CDR3 has 12 amino acids.

The V call is TRBV29-1, the J call TRBJ2-5; 12 nucleotides agree with TRBD1. Trimming cost V 3 bases and J 5 bases; bases outside gene matches: 7. Germline V gives CDR1 SQVTM, CDR2 ANQGSEA. The CDR3 runs 15 residues. CDR3 sequence reads: CSVEAGTGGGETQYF. The CDR3 DNA reads as TGCAGCGTTGAGGCCGGGACAGGGGGCGGTGAGACCCAGTACTTC.

The chain is built from TRBV5-1 and TRBJ2-4; the D gene could be TRBD1 or TRBD2 (5 bases each). Looked up from germline, CDR1 is SGHRS and CDR2 is YFSETQ. This CDR3 is built from 14 residues. V was pared by 4 bases and J by 2 bases, with 10 bases between. CDR3 coding DNA: TGCGCCAGCAGCCCAGGGAGTACCAAAAACATTCAGTACTTC. Protein: CASSPGSTKNIQYF.

V is TRBV6-6 and J is TRBJ2-7; D may be TRBD2 (6 bases). The V gene's germline CDR1 is MNHNY and CDR2 SVGAGI (reference sequence). The CDR3 consists of 15 residues. V was clipped by 2 bases and J by 7 bases, with 18 bases between them. This CDR3 is CASSYEGTWVGEQYF. The CDR3 DNA reads TGTGCCAGCAGTTACGAAGGGACTTGGGTCGGGGAGCAGTACTTC.

The chain recombines TRBV9 with TRBJ2-1; TRBD2 matches 9 bases. The CDR3 covers 17 residues. The V segment lost 0 bases and the J segment 0 bases; nucleotides outside the gene matches: 4. Germline V gives CDR1 SGDLS, CDR2 YYNGEE. The CDR3 sequence is CASSVASGVSSYNEQFF. In nucleotides, the CDR3 is TGTGCCAGCAGCGTAGCTAGCGGGGTAAGCTCCTACAATGAGCAGTTCTTC.

V is TRBV6-5 and J is TRBJ2-3; no firm D call. V was pared by 2 bases and J by 2 bases, with 5 bases between. Per the germline V gene, CDR1 is MNHEY and CDR2 is SVGAGI. The CDR3 consists of 13 residues. The CDR3 DNA reads as TGTGCCAGCAGTTACCCCCCCACAGATACGCAGTATTTT. The encoded protein is CASSYPPTDTQYF.

The rearrangement uses TRBV7-8 and TRBJ1-2; D unclear. The germline V and J ends were trimmed by 5 bases and 5 bases, with 15 bases remaining between them. The CDR3 sequence is 14 residues long. CDR1 and CDR2 (germline): SGHVS, FQNEAQ. The CDR3 DNA reads as TGTGCCAGCAGCCCACAAAGTGGCGGATATGGCTACACCTTC. Amino acid sequence: CASSPQSGGYGYTF.

This clone appeared a single time. The gene calls are TRBV6-5 and TRBJ2-5; a weak D match, TRBD1 (5 bases). The CDR3 extends over 13 amino acids. V was clipped by 8 bases and J by 2 bases, with 12 bases between them. The germline V gene encodes CDR1 MNHEY and CDR2 SVGAGI. The CDR3 DNA is TGTGCCAGCCGATTTGACAGACAAGAGACCCAGTACTTC. Translated: CASRFDRQETQYF.

The sample holds one count of this clone. CDR3 loop: CASSLGGGSYEQYF. For the CDR3, the DNA is TGCGCCAGCAGCTTGGGGGGCGGCTCCTACGAGCAGTACTTC. V gene TRBV5-1 combines with J gene TRBJ2-7, with a weak D call TRBD1 (5 bases). The length of the CDR3 is 14 residues. Looked up from germline, CDR1 is SGHRS and CDR2 is YFSETQ. Trimming removed 0 bases from V and 0 bases from J, with 7 bases in between.

The J gene is TRBJ2-6, the V gene TRBV7-3; 7 bases are a match to TRBD1. The CDR3 has 13 amino acids. Looked up from germline, CDR1 is SGHTA and CDR2 is FQGTGA. Trimming took 5 bases from V and 10 from J; bases not matched to a gene: 5. CDR3: CASSQRQGNVLTF. CDR3 nucleotide sequence: TGTGCCAGCAGCCAGAGACAGGGAAACGTCCTGACTTTC.

The V and J genes are TRBV2 and TRBJ2-2; 7 nucleotides agree with TRBD2. After removal of 6 bases from V and 4 bases from J, the junction contained 2 bases not matched to a gene. Germline CDR1 and CDR2: SNHLY and FYNNEI. The CDR3 sequence is 13 residues long. DNA of the CDR3: TGTGCCAGCAGGGGGAGGGTCACCGGGGAGCTGTTTTTT. Its translation is CASRGRVTGELFF.